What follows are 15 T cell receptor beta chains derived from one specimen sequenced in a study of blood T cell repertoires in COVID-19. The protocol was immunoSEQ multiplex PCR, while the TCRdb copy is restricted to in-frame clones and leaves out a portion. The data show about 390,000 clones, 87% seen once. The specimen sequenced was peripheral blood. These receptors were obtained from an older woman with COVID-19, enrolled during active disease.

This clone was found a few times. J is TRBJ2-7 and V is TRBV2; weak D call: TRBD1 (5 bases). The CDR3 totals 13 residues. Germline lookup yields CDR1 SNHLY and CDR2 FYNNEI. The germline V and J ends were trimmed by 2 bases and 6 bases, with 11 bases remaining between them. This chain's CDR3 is CASSESRVGEQYF. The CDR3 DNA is TGTGCCAGCAGTGAATCCAGGGTCGGCGAGCAGTACTTC.

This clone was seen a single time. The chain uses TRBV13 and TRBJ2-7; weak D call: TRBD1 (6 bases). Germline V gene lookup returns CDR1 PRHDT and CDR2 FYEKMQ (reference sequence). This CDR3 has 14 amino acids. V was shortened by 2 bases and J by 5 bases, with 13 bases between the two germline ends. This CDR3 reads CASSLRQGSNEQYF. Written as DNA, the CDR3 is TGTGCCAGCAGCTTAAGGCAGGGGAGCAACGAGCAGTACTTC.

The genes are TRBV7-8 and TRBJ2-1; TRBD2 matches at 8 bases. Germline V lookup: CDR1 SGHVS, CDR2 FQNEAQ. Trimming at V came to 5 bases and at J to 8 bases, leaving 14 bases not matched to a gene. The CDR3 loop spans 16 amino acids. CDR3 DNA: TGTGCCAGCAGCCCCCCCCGGGGGGGAACGGTGGATGAGCAGTTCTTC. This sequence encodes CASSPPRGGTVDEQFF.

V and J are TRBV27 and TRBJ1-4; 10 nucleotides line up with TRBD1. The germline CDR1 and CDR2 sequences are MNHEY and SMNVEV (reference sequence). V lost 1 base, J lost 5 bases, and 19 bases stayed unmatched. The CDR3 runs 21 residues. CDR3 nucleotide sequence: TGTGCCAGCAGTTTATTCTTCCGACGCGACAGGGGGCGTATCGGAAATGAAAAACTGTTTTTT. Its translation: CASSLFFRRDRGRIGNEKLFF.

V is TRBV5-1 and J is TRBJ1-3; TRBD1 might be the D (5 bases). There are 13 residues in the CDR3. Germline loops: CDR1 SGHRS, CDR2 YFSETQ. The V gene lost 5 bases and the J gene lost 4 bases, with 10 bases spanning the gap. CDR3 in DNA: TGCGCCAGCAGGGCAGGGATCGGAAACACCATATATTTT. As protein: CASRAGIGNTIYF. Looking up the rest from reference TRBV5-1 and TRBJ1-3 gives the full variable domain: KAGVTQTPRYLIKTRGQQVTLSCSPISGHRSVSWYQQTPGQGLQFLFEYFSETQRNKGNFPGRFSGRQFSNSRSEMNVSTLELGDSALYLCASRAGIGNTIYFGEGSWLTVV.

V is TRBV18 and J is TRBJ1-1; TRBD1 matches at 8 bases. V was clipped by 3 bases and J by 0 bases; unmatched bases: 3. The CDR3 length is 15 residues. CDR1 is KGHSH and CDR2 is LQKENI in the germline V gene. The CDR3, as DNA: TGTGCCAGCTCACCGACAGGGGCCTTGAACACTGAAGCTTTCTTT. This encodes CASSPTGALNTEAFF.

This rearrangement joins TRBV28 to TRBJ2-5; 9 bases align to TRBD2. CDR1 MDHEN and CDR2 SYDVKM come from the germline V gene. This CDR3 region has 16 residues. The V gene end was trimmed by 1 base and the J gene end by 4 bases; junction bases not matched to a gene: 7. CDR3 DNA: TGTGCCAGCAGTTTATATGGCGGGGGGGCGGGAGAGACCCAGTACTTC. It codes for CASSLYGGGAGETQYF.

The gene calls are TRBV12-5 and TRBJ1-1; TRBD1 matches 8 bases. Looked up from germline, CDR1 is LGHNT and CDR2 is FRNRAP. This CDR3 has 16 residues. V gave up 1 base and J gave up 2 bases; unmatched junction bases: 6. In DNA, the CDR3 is TGTGCTAGTGGTTTGGGATCCGGGACAGGAAACACTGAAGCTTTCTTT. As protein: CASGLGSGTGNTEAFF.

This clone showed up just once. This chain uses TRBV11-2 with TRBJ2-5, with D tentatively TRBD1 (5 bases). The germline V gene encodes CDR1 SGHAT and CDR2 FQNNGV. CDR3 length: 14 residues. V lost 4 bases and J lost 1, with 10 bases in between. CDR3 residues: CASSSSQGQETQYF. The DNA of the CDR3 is TGTGCCAGCAGCTCGAGTCAGGGCCAAGAGACCCAGTACTTC.

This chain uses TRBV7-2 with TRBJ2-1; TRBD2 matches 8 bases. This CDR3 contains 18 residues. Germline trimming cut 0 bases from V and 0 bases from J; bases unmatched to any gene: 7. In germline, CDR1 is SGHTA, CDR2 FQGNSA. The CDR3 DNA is TGTGCCAGCAGCTTAGCCCAAGCGGGGGCTAGCTCCTACAATGAGCAGTTCTTC. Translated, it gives CASSLAQAGASSYNEQFF.

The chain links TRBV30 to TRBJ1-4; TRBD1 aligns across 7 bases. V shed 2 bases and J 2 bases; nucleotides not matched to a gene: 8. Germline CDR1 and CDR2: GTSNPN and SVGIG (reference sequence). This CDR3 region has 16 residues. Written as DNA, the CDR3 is TGTGCCTGGAGTCCAGACGGACAGGCGACTAATGAAAAACTGTTTTTT. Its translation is CAWSPDGQATNEKLFF. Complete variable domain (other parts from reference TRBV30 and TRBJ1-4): SQTIHQWPATLVQPVGSPLSLECTVEGTSNPNLYWYRQAAGRGLQLLFYSVGIGQISSEVPQNLSASRPQDRQFILSSKKLLLSDSGFYLCAWSPDGQATNEKLFFGSGTQLSVL.

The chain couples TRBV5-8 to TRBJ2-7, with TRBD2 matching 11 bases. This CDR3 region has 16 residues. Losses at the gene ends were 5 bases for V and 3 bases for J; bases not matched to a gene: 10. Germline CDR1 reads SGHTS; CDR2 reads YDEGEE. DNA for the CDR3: TGTGCCAGCAGGCTACCCGGGACTAGCGGAAGCTACGAGCAGTACTTC. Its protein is CASRLPGTSGSYEQYF.

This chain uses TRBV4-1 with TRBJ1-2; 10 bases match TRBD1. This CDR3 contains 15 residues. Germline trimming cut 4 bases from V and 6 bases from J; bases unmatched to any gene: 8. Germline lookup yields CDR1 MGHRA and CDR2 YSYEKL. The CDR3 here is CASSLTGTGVNGYTF. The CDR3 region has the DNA TGCGCCAGCAGCCTGACCGGGACAGGGGTCAATGGCTACACCTTC.

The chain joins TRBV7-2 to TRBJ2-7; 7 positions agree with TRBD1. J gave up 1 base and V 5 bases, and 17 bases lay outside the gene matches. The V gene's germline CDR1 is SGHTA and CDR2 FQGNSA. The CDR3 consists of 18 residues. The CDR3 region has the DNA TGTGCCAGCAGCGTTGTTAGGGGTTCGACAGGGCGGTCCTACGAGCAGTACTTC. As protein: CASSVVRGSTGRSYEQYF.

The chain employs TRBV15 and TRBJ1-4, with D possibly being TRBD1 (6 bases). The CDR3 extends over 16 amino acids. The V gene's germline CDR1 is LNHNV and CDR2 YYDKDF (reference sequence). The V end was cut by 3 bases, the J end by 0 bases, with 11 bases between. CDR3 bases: TGTGCCACCAGCAGCGGACAGTCTGCAACTAATGAAAAACTGTTTTTT. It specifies CATSSGQSATNEKLFF.